The next 7 T cell receptor beta chains were all read from a single sample in a study of cytomegalovirus exposure and HLA in healthy donors. Primers for the PCR totalled 60 Vbeta and 13 Jbeta. Sequencing was performed with immunoSEQ multiplex PCR; in TCRdb, only in-frame clones are kept and a portion is missing. The data hold about 61,000 clones, with 70% to 90% observed a single time. Sequencing was performed on PBMCs. The receptors derive from a man between 18 and 29 years old in good health and CMV-seronegative.

This chain connects TRBV5-6 to TRBJ1-6, with 9 bases fitting TRBD1. Germline lookup yields CDR1 SGHDT and CDR2 YYEEEE. There are 14 residues in the CDR3. Trimming at V came to 4 bases and at J to 7 bases, leaving 3 bases not matched to a gene. The CDR3 region has the DNA TGTGCCAGCAGCACGGGACAGGGCAATTCACCCCTCCACTTT. Protein sequence: CASSTGQGNSPLHF.

This chain joins TRBV30 and TRBJ1-6; no reliable D call. This CDR3 is built from 14 residues. Germline loops: CDR1 GTSNPN, CDR2 SVGIG (reference sequence). Deletions cut 0 bases from V and 4 bases from J, with 7 bases between. The CDR3, as DNA: TGTGCCTGGAGTGTATCTAGTTATAATTCACCCCTCCACTTT. It is translated as CAWSVSSYNSPLHF.

This chain connects TRBV5-1 to TRBJ1-6; unclear D gene. The CDR3 runs to 14 residues. Germline V gives CDR1 SGHRS, CDR2 YFSETQ. The ends were cut back, 4 bases at V and 2 bases at J, with 7 bases in the middle. The CDR3 bases are TGCGCCAGCAGCCCGGAGGCCTATAATTCACCCCTCCACTTT. Its protein product is CASSPEAYNSPLHF.

The chain is built from TRBV29-1 and TRBJ1-1; no clear D. CDR3 size: 10 residues. V dropped 7 bases and J dropped 0 bases, with 3 bases sitting between them. CDR1 is SQVTM and CDR2 is ANQGSEA in the germline V gene. In DNA, the CDR3 is TGCAGCGCTATGAACACTGAAGCTTTCTTT. The encoded protein is CSAMNTEAFF. Supplemented by reference TRBV29-1 and TRBJ1-1, the full variable domain reads SAVISQKPSRDICQRGTSLTIQCQVDSQVTMMFWYRQQPGQSLTLIATANQGSEATYESGFVIDKFPISRPNLTFSTLTVSNMSPEDSSIYLCSAMNTEAFFGQGTRLTVV.

The CDR3 DNA reads as TGTGCCAGCAGCTTCGGAGCGGGGAGAGGAGATACGCAGTATTTT. Amino acid sequence: CASSFGAGRGDTQYF. This rearrangement joins TRBV7-2 to TRBJ2-3; 7 positions agree with TRBD2. CDR1 and CDR2 from the germline V gene are SGHTA and FQGNSA. The CDR3 contains 15 residues. The V gene end was trimmed by 3 bases and the J gene end by 5 bases; junction bases not matched to a gene: 8.

The chain employs TRBV7-9 and TRBJ1-2; D gene ambiguous. Germline assignment: CDR1 SEHNR and CDR2 FQNEAQ (reference sequence). This CDR3 has 13 residues. Trimming pared 5 bases from V and 7 bases from J, leaving 14 bases between. CDR3: CASSAPAELGYTF. The CDR3 bases are TGTGCCAGCAGCGCCCCCGCTGAACTTGGCTACACCTTC.

The V and J genes are TRBV5-4 and TRBJ1-6; tentative D call: TRBD1 (5 bases). The CDR3 has 15 amino acids. Germline lookup yields CDR1 SGHNT and CDR2 YYREEE (reference sequence). Trimming cost V 1 base and J 10 bases, with 15 bases left between them. CDR3 nucleotides: TGTGCCAGCAGCTTGCCGGGGGAGCGGAACTCACCCCTCCACTTT. It translates to CASSLPGERNSPLHF.